This TCR delta chain was captured by sequencing in a study of Vδ1+ human thymocytes. The study, taken as a whole, reports: In the thymus, TRG and TRD repertoires looked highly polyclonal with Gaussian CDR3 lengths.

This clone was found a few times. No antigen is known for it. Alphabeta T cells were depleted, then CD3+ Vdelta1+ Vdelta2- thymocytes were FACS-sorted. CDR3 length: 21 amino acids. V dropped 5 bases and J dropped 1 base, with 32 bases sitting between them. CDR1 is TSWWSYY and CDR2 is QGS in the germline V gene. Extracted RNA was reverse transcribed into cDNA. The CDR3 regions were amplified by multiplex PCR from V-gene primers to a constant-region primer. TCRdb re-called the multiplex PCR reads with CATT. This table has about 75,000 delta-chain clones, around 34% appearing once. The sequenced sample was Vdelta1+ gamma-delta thymocytes from the thymus. Sample subset: FACS-sorted CD3+ TCRalphabeta- TCRVdelta1+ TCRVdelta2- thymocytes. The chain combines TRDV1 with TRDJ1; a weak D match, TRDD2 (7 bases). The TCR sequence derives from a boy younger than two who had congenital heart surgery. The DNA for the CDR3 is TGTGCTCTTGGGAACACCTTTCCTACGGTGGGGATCACCCCGAGCACCGATAAACTCATCTTT. This gives the protein CALGNTFPTVGITPSTDKLIF.